Listed below are T cell receptor beta chains from one sample, sequenced in a study of blood T cell repertoires in COVID-19. Assay used: immunoSEQ multiplex PCR; TCRdb lists only in-frame clones, some missing. Among roughly 99,000 clones listed, 88% were seen once. Sequences were obtained from peripheral blood. The receptors were sampled from a man in his fifties or sixties with active or convalescent COVID-19. Each CDR3 is given without its conserved first and last residue.

v_call cdr3_aa
TRBV11-2 ASSHRQGAGEQY
TRBV24-1 ATRTSGTYEQY
TRBV29-1 SVGGGNTEAF
TRBV7-2 ASSLGLAGDEQY
TRBV10-3 AISGASGSYEQY
TRBV27 ARDRSDLHGYT
TRBV14 ASSQGHGGETQY
TRBV5-1 ASSFDGRGDTQY
TRBV6-2/TRBV6-3 ASSPEKRVHNEQF
TRBV7-4 ASPERSYNEQF
TRBV27 ASSGMRGGLKETQY
TRBV28 ASSLWIPGGGYGYT
TRBV27 ASSITVFYGYT
TRBV7-2 ASMVASGSIDTQY
TRBV27 ARGHRERERSQPQH
TRBV12-3/TRBV12-4 ASRRTAHQPQH
TRBV5-6 ASSLAFAGDGTDTQY
TRBV18 ASSPQGVRETQY
TRBV2 ASSNGQRDIYT
TRBV6-5 ASSSSTEAF